Presented here are 10 T cell receptor beta chains from one specimen sequenced in a study of OX40 agonist ivuxolimab in advanced cancers. Some clones are missing from TCRdb's copy, which holds only in-frame ones; the method was immunoSEQ multiplex PCR. Found here are tens of thousands of clones, about 93% of them singletons; the top ten hold roughly 0.5%. The starting material was CD4+ or CD8+ T cells sorted from blood, obtained in a trial of the OX40 agonist ivuxolimab. The receptors here all came from an adult with an advanced solid tumor such as melanoma, head and neck, liver or kidney cancer.

This sequence joins TRBV7-2 and TRBJ1-1, with unresolved D. The germline gives CDR1 SGHTA, CDR2 FQGNSA. The CDR3 length is 13 residues. With 8 bases removed from V and 4 bases from J, the gap between germline ends came to 14 bases. The CDR3 nucleotides read TGTGCCAGCGCCGTTGATACCCCCACTGAAGCTTTCTTT. This translates into CASAVDTPTEAFF.

CDR3 residues: CASSLAAGSENEQFF. The CDR3 DNA is TGTGCCAGCAGCTTAGCGGCAGGGAGCGAGAATGAGCAGTTCTTC. The chain is built from TRBV7-2 and TRBJ2-1; D may correspond to TRBD1 or TRBD2 (5 bases each). The CDR3 has 15 residues. Trimming cost V 0 bases and J 7 bases, with 13 bases left between them. CDR1 and CDR2 (germline): SGHTA, FQGNSA.

The chain carries TRBV19 and TRBJ2-7; 7 bases agree with TRBD1. Trimming cost V 4 bases and J 3 bases; bases outside gene matches: 9. The germline gives CDR1 LNHDA, CDR2 SQIVND (reference sequence). This CDR3 region has 15 residues. The CDR3 bases are TGTGCCAGTAGTACCGGACAGGTAGCCCTCTACGAGCAGTACTTC. It translates to CASSTGQVALYEQYF. Looking up the rest from reference TRBV19 and TRBJ2-7 gives the full variable domain: DGGITQSPKYLFRKEGQNVTLSCEQNLNHDAMYWYRQDPGQGLRLIYYSQIVNDFQKGDIAEGYSVSREKKESFPLTVTSAQKNPTAFYLCASSTGQVALYEQYFGPGTRLTVT.

V is TRBV7-9 and J is TRBJ2-7; 7 bases match TRBD1. Germline V gene sequence: CDR1 SEHNR, CDR2 FQNEAQ (reference sequence). Trimming removed 4 bases from V and 0 bases from J; junction bases left unmatched: 9. The CDR3 consists of 16 residues. The CDR3 reads CASSSRTGGPSYEQYF. CDR3 bases: TGTGCCAGCAGCTCCCGGACAGGTGGTCCCTCCTACGAGCAGTACTTC.

The V call is TRBV18, the J call TRBJ2-2; D could derive from TRBD1 or TRBD2 (5 bases each). CDR3 size: 15 residues. Germline V gene sequence: CDR1 KGHSH, CDR2 LQKENI. Trimming removed 3 bases at V and 0 bases at J, with 8 bases between. This CDR3 reads CASSPGTANTGELFF. DNA of the CDR3: TGTGCCAGCTCACCGGGGACGGCGAACACCGGGGAGCTGTTTTTT.

V is TRBV30 and J is TRBJ2-5, with D possibly matching TRBD2 (5 bases). Germline CDR1 is GTSNPN and CDR2 is SVGIG (reference sequence). The CDR3 is made up of 12 amino acids. Trimming cost V 3 bases and J 5 bases, with 10 bases left between them. In nucleotides, the CDR3 is TGTGCCTGGAGCCCTGCGGGTGAGACCCAGTACTTC. The encoded protein is CAWSPAGETQYF.

The rearrangement uses TRBV7-2 and TRBJ2-2; D gene uncertain. This CDR3 has 15 residues. From germline, CDR1 is SGHTA and CDR2 FQGNSA. The V end lost 0 bases, the J end lost 4 bases, and 9 bases lay between the germline ends. CDR3 DNA sequence: TGTGCCAGCAGCTTAGCGCTAGGACCCACCGGGGAGCTGTTTTTT. Encoded protein: CASSLALGPTGELFF.

The V call is TRBV6-4, the J call TRBJ2-2; weak D call: TRBD1 (7 bases). The CDR3 consists of 14 residues. Germline lookup yields CDR1 MRHNA and CDR2 SNTAGT. Trimming removed 5 bases at V and 4 bases at J, with 11 bases between. CDR3 residues: CASSRQGGTGELFF. In DNA, the CDR3 is TGTGCCAGCAGTCGACAGGGAGGCACCGGGGAGCTGTTTTTT.

The rearrangement links TRBV28 to TRBJ2-2; 10 bases align to TRBD2. The junction had 4 bases not matched to a gene; V was cut back by 5 bases and J by 4 bases. Germline assignment: CDR1 MDHEN and CDR2 SYDVKM. CDR3 length equals 15 residues. The CDR3 DNA is TGTGCCAGCAGTCCTTTAGCGGGAGGCACCGGGGAGCTGTTTTTT. Protein sequence: CASSPLAGGTGELFF. Variable domain in full (rest from reference TRBV28 and TRBJ2-2): DVKVTQSSRYLVKRTGEKVFLECVQDMDHENMFWYRQDPGLGLRLIYFSYDVKMKEKGDIPEGYSVSREKKERFSLILESASTNQTSMYLCASSPLAGGTGELFFGEGSRLTVL.

The chain is built from TRBV19 and TRBJ2-7; 8 nucleotides match TRBD2. The CDR3 runs 15 residues. The germline gives CDR1 LNHDA, CDR2 SQIVND (reference sequence). V lost 4 bases to trimming and J lost 3 bases; unmatched junction nucleotides: 8. The CDR3 nucleotides read TGTGCCAGTAGTAGTGTCGGGCGGGAGGACTACGAGCAGTACTTC. Protein product: CASSSVGREDYEQYF.